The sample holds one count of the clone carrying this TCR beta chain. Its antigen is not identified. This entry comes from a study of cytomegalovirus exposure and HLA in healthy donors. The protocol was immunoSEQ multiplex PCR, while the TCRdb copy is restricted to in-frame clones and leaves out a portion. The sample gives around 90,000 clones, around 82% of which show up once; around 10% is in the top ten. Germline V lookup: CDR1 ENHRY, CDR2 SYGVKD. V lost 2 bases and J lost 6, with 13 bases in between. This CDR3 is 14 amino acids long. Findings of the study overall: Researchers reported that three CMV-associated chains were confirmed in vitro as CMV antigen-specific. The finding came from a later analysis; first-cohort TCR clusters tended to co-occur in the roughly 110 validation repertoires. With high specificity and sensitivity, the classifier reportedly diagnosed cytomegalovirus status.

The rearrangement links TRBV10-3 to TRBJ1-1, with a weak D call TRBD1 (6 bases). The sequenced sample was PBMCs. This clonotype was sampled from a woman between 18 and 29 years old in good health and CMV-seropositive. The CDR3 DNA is TGTGCCATCAGTGAGCGCAGGGGCCGAGCTGAAGCTTTCTTT. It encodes CAISERRGRAEAFF.